This T cell receptor beta chain was captured in a study of identical twins. Findings of the study overall: A lower insertion count was a feature of abundant cord blood beta clonotypes, with no such feature in memory repertoires.

The CDR3 totals 14 residues. CDR1 is SEHNR and CDR2 is FQNEAQ in the germline V gene (reference sequence). The J segment lost 4 bases and the V segment lost 10 bases, leaving 12 bases of the junction unmatched. TCRdb reanalysed the 5' RACE reads using MiXCR and keeps one entry per CDR3 protein. Of fewer than 500,000 distinct CDR3 sequences listed, around 15% were seen once; the top ten hold approximately 0.98%. This clonotype showed up many times. Its target is unknown. The same data also contributed to another study, on yellow fever vaccine responses in identical twins.

The chain couples TRBV7-9 to TRBJ2-5; TRBD2 matches 7 bases. Sequencing was performed on CD4+ T cells sorted from blood. The TCR originated in a woman under 30 in good health. The DNA for the CDR3 is TGTGCCACCAGTACGGGAGGTTTCGGAGAGACCCAGTACTTC. This translates into CATSTGGFGETQYF.